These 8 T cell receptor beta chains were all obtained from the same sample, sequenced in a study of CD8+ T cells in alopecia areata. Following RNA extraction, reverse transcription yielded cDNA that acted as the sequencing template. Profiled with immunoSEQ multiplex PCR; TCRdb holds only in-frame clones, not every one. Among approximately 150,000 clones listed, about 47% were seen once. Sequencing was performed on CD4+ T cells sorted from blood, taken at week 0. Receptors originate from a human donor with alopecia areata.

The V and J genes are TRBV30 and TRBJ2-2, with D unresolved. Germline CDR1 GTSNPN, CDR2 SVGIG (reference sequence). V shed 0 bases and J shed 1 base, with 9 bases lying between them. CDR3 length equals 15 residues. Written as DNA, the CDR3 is TGTGCCTGGAGTGTAGTATCCAAGAACACCGGGGAGCTGTTTTTT. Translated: CAWSVVSKNTGELFF.

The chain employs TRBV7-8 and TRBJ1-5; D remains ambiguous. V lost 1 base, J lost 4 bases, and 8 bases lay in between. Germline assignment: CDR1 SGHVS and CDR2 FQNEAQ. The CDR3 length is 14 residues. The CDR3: CASSLGDVNQPQHF. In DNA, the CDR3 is TGTGCCAGCAGCTTAGGTGACGTAAATCAGCCCCAGCATTTT. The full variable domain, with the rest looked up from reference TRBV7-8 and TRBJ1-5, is GAGVSQSPRYKVAKRGQDVALRCDPISGHVSLFWYQQALGQGPEFLTYFQNEAQLDKSGLPSDRFFAERPEGSVSTLKIQRTQQEDSAVYLCASSLGDVNQPQHFGDGTRLSIL.

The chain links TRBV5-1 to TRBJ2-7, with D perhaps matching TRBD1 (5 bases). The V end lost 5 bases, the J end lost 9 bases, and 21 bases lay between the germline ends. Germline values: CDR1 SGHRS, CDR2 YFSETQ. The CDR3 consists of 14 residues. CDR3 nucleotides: TGCGCCAGCAGGCCACTGGCGGACACTACGAGGCAGTACTTC. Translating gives CASRPLADTTRQYF.

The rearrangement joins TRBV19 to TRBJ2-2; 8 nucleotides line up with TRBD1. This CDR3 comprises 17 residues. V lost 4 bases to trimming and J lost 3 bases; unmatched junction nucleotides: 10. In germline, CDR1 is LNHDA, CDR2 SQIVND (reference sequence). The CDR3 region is CASSTSGTGLYTGELFF. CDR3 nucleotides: TGTGCCAGTAGTACCTCCGGGACAGGTCTTTACACCGGGGAGCTGTTTTTT.

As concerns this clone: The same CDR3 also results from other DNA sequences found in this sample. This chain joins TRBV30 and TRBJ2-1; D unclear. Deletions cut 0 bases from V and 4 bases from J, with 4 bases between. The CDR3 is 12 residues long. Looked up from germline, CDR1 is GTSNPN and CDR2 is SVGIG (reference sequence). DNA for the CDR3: TGTGCCTGGAGTGTAGGTTACAATGAGCAGTTCTTC. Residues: CAWSVGYNEQFF.

Here the CDR3 reads CASSKIWTASYEQYF. The CDR3 nucleotides are TGTGCCAGCAGCAAAATTTGGACAGCCTCCTACGAGCAGTACTTC. V is TRBV21-1 and J is TRBJ2-7; TRBD1 is the table's D call and was not checked against the DNA. TRBV21-1 is a pseudogene segment. This CDR3 has 15 residues.

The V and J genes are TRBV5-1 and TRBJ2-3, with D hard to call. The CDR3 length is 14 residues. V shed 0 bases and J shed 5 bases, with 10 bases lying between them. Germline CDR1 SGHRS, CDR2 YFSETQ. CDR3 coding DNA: TGCGCCAGCAGCTTGGATGGGCGGAGAGATACGCAGTATTTT. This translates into CASSLDGRRDTQYF.

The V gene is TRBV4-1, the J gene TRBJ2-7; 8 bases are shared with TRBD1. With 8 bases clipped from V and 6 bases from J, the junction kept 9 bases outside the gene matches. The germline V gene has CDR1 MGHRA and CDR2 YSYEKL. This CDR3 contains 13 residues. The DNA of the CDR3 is TGCGCCAGCCGACAGGGGTTTTGGGGCGAGCAGTACTTC. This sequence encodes CASRQGFWGEQYF.